A single sample is the source of the 2 T cell receptor beta chains below, sequenced in a study of human T cells and chemical hapten exposure. Noted time point: pre-sensitization, week 0. As for treatment: therapeutic diphenylcyclopropenone sensitization with weekly scalp DPC. MiXCR, applied by TCRdb to the RACE reads, yields one record per CDR3 protein. The sample holds tens of thousands of distinct CDR3 sequences, under 15% seen once. Sample: whole blood, taken in connection with sensitization to the hapten diphenylcyclopropenone (DPC). Receptor source: a woman aged 25 to 39 with alopecia areata. Some clones in this sample may be carry-over from other donors' samples.

Comments on this clonotype: A much more abundant neighbour one base away suggests this may be a read error. The chain carries TRBV7-2 and TRBJ2-5, with 7 bases lining up with TRBD2. CDR1 and CDR2 (germline): SGHTA, FQGNSA. The CDR3 is 13 residues long. With V trimmed by 5 bases and J by 3 bases, 3 bases remained unmatched. The CDR3 protein is CASSRSGEETQYF. The DNA for the CDR3 is TGTGCCAGCAGCCGCAGCGGGGAAGAGACCCAGTACTTC.

The table lists this clonotype with a few counts. The chain couples TRBV20-1 to TRBJ1-2; a weak D match, TRBD1 (6 bases). Germline CDR1 and CDR2: DFQATT and SNEGSKA (reference sequence). V was trimmed by 4 bases and J by 2 bases, leaving 11 bases between them. The CDR3 has 13 amino acids. The CDR3 region has the DNA TGCAGTGCTACTTCCCAGGGGAACTATGGCTACACCTTC. This codes for CSATSQGNYGYTF.